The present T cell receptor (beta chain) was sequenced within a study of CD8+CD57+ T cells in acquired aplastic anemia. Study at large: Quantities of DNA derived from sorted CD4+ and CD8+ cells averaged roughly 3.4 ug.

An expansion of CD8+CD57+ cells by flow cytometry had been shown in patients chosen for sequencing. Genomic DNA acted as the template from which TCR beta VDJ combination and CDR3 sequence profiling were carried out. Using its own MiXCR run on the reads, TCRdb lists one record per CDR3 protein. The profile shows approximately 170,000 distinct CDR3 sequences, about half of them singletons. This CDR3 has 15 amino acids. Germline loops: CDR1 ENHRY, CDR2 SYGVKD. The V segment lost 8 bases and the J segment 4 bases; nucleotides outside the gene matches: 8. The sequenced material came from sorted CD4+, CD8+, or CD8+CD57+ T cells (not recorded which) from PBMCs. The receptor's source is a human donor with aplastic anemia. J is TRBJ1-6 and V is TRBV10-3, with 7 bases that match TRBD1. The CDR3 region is CAIQSGQRYNSPLHF. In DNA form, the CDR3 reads TGTGCCATCCAGTCGGGACAGCGTTATAATTCACCCCTCCACTTT.